The next 24 T cell receptor beta chains were all read from a single sample in a study of shared clonotypes between healthy human individuals. The table came from immunoSEQ multiplex PCR; TCRdb's copy has only in-frame clones and leaves some out. The sample yields about 980,000 clones, approximately 80% seen once. The sample consisted of memory CD4+ T cells sorted from blood. Subset noted: CD45RA-negative fraction. The receptors here all came from a man younger than 30 in good health.

The chain is built from TRBV9 and TRBJ1-1, with 7 bases lining up with TRBD1. Germline CDR1 and CDR2: SGDLS and YYNGEE. Trimming cost V 4 bases and J 5 bases; bases outside gene matches: 5. CDR3 length equals 13 residues. CDR3: CASSPGGRTEAFF. The CDR3 DNA reads as TGTGCCAGCAGCCCAGGGGGGCGGACTGAAGCTTTCTTT. The full variable domain, completed using reference TRBV9 and TRBJ1-1, is DSGVTQTPKHLITATGQRVTLRCSPRSGDLSVYWYQQSLDQGLQFLIQYYNGEERAKGNILERFSAQQFPDLHSELNLSSLELGDSALYFCASSPGGRTEAFFGQGTRLTVV.

V is TRBV6-5 and J is TRBJ2-1, with TRBD1 matching 8 bases. The J segment lost 9 bases and the V segment lost 4 bases, leaving 2 bases of the junction unmatched. The length of the CDR3 is 12 residues. The V gene's germline CDR1 is MNHEY and CDR2 SVGAGI. CDR3 bases: TGTGCCAGCAGTTCACAGGGGGTTGAGCAGTTCTTC. Encoded protein: CASSSQGVEQFF.

There are a few counts of this clone. The rearrangement joins TRBV11-2 to TRBJ1-3; TRBD1 matches at 7 bases. The CDR3 is made up of 14 amino acids. The V gene's germline CDR1 is SGHAT and CDR2 FQNNGV. With V trimmed by 8 bases and J by 2 bases, 6 bases remained unmatched. CDR3 nucleotide sequence: TGTGCCAGCTGGGACAGTCGCCCTGGAAACACCATATATTTT. This codes for CASWDSRPGNTIYF.

This clone occurred once. V is TRBV7-2 and J is TRBJ2-7, with D tentatively TRBD1 or TRBD2 (5 bases each). The V gene's germline CDR1 is SGHTA and CDR2 FQGNSA. V lost 7 bases to trimming and J lost 3 bases, with 10 bases between them. The length of the CDR3 is 12 residues. DNA of the CDR3: TGTGCCAGCAACCGGGACGGCTACGAGCAGTACTTC. It codes for CASNRDGYEQYF.

V and J are TRBV25-1 and TRBJ2-5, with TRBD1 matching 7 bases. Judging by the DNA end, TRBJ2-7 fits better; the J call may be wrong. The CDR3 is 15 amino acids. Germline loops: CDR1 MGHDK, CDR2 SYGVNS. The CDR3 protein is CASSPNRDSGYEQYF. CDR3 coding DNA: TGTGCCAGCAGCCCAAACCGGGACAGCGGCTACGAGCAGTACTTC.

The V gene is TRBV5-6, the J gene TRBJ2-7, with D possibly being TRBD1 (6 bases). Germline V gives CDR1 SGHDT, CDR2 YYEEEE. V was clipped by 2 bases and J by 6 bases, with 12 bases between them. The CDR3 runs 13 residues. CDR3 sequence: CASSLAGVGEQYF. CDR3 DNA: TGTGCCAGCAGCTTAGCAGGGGTCGGCGAGCAGTACTTC.

Regarding this clone: Other DNA sequences from this sample encode an identical CDR3 as well. V usage is TRBV18 and J usage is TRBJ2-7, with no clear D. V lost 2 bases and J lost 0, with 8 bases in between. Per the germline V gene, CDR1 is KGHSH and CDR2 is LQKENI. The CDR3 totals 14 residues. The DNA of the CDR3 is TGTGCCAGCTCACCAGGCGCGAGCTCCTACGAGCAGTACTTC. Protein product: CASSPGASSYEQYF.

The CDR3 reads CASSIGPNTGELFF. The CDR3 coding sequence is TGTGCCAGTAGTATTGGACCGAACACCGGGGAGCTGTTTTTT. The rearrangement uses TRBV19 and TRBJ2-2; D not resolved. Germline CDR1 and CDR2: LNHDA and SQIVND (reference sequence). Trimming took off 3 bases at V and 0 bases at J, with 5 bases between the two ends. This CDR3 has 14 amino acids.

The chain links TRBV28 to TRBJ2-3; TRBD1 matches 12 bases. From germline, CDR1 is MDHEN and CDR2 SYDVKM. J was trimmed by 3 bases and V by 0 bases; bases with no gene match: 4. This CDR3 contains 17 residues. CDR3 nucleotide sequence: TGTGCCAGCAGTTTATGGGGGACAGGGGGCGGGACAGATACGCAGTATTTT. Amino acid sequence: CASSLWGTGGGTDTQYF.

The chain employs TRBV30 and TRBJ2-3, with TRBD2 matching 8 bases. From germline, CDR1 is GTSNPN and CDR2 SVGIG (reference sequence). J lost 5 bases, V lost 8 bases, and 6 bases had no gene match. CDR3 length equals 12 residues. The DNA of the CDR3 is TGTGCCCGCACTAGCGGTGGAGATACGCAGTATTTT. Protein: CARTSGGDTQYF.

The chain uses TRBV5-4 and TRBJ1-6; 9 positions match TRBD1. CDR1 SGHNT and CDR2 YYREEE come from the germline V gene (reference sequence). The V and J ends lost 0 bases and 8 bases, in that order; junction bases with no gene match: 3. The CDR3 runs to 15 residues. The CDR3 sequence is CASSLGGTGYSPLHF. The DNA for the CDR3 is TGTGCCAGCAGCTTGGGCGGGACAGGGTATTCACCCCTCCACTTT.

V gene TRBV5-1 combines with J gene TRBJ2-1, with 9 positions matching TRBD1. Looked up from germline, CDR1 is SGHRS and CDR2 is YFSETQ. CDR3 length: 14 amino acids. J was trimmed by 7 bases and V by 3 bases; bases with no gene match: 5. CDR3 residues: CASSWGQGGNEQFF. The CDR3 DNA reads as TGCGCCAGCAGCTGGGGACAGGGCGGGAATGAGCAGTTCTTC.

V is TRBV6-6 and J is TRBJ1-1; D is perhaps TRBD1 (5 bases). Per germline, CDR1 MNHNY and CDR2 SVGAGI (reference sequence). V was cut by 0 bases and J by 10 bases, with 12 bases left in between. The CDR3 consists of 13 residues. The CDR3 loop reads CASSYSGQGPAFF. The CDR3 DNA is TGTGCCAGCAGTTACTCGGGGCAGGGCCCAGCTTTCTTT.

In this sample, this clone turned up a few times. This chain joins TRBV28 and TRBJ2-7; D is possibly TRBD1 (7 bases). The CDR3 is 14 residues long. In germline, CDR1 is MDHEN, CDR2 SYDVKM. V shed 4 bases and J shed 4 bases, with 14 bases lying between them. The CDR3 spells CASSSGGGGYEQYF. The DNA of the CDR3 is TGTGCCAGCAGTTCAGGGGGAGGTGGGTACGAGCAGTACTTC.

V is TRBV7-2 and J is TRBJ2-7; D tentatively fits TRBD1 or TRBD2 (5 bases each). V lost 2 bases and J lost 5, with 13 bases in between. This CDR3 comprises 14 residues. Germline CDR1 reads SGHTA; CDR2 reads FQGNSA. In DNA form, the CDR3 reads TGTGCCAGCAGCTTAAACGGGGCGAACGACGAGCAGTACTTC. Translating gives CASSLNGANDEQYF. The whole variable domain, remainder taken from reference TRBV7-2 and TRBJ2-7, is GAGVSQSPSNKVTEKGKDVELRCDPISGHTALYWYRQSLGQGLEFLIYFQGNSAPDKSGLPSDRFSAERTGGSVSTLTIQRTQQEDSAVYLCASSLNGANDEQYFGPGTRLTVT.

The V call is TRBV6-5, the J call TRBJ2-3, with D perhaps matching TRBD1 or TRBD2 (6 bases each). The V gene lost 6 bases and the J gene lost 8 bases, with 12 bases spanning the gap. The CDR3 has 12 amino acids. The germline V gene encodes CDR1 MNHEY and CDR2 SVGAGI. CDR3 loop: CASSREGGTQYF. CDR3 bases: TGTGCCAGCAGCCGAGAGGGGGGTACGCAGTATTTT.

The chain couples TRBV27 to TRBJ1-2; D is undetermined. This CDR3 comprises 16 residues. The V gene lost 2 bases and the J gene lost 4 bases, with 17 bases spanning the gap. Germline assignment: CDR1 MNHEY and CDR2 SMNVEV (reference sequence). CDR3 sequence reads: CASSLNGMATIYGYTF. The CDR3, as DNA: TGTGCCAGCAGTTTAAATGGCATGGCCACCATCTATGGCTACACCTTC.

V and J are TRBV30 and TRBJ1-6; D possibly corresponds to TRBD1 (6 bases). Germline values: CDR1 GTSNPN, CDR2 SVGIG (reference sequence). This CDR3 comprises 15 residues. The V end lost 3 bases, the J end lost 10 bases, and 19 bases lay between the germline ends. The CDR3 DNA is TGTGCCTGGAGCCGGGACACCCAACTTTTCTCACCCCTCCACTTT. It is translated as CAWSRDTQLFSPLHF.

The chain is built from TRBV2 and TRBJ2-7; 11 nucleotides align to TRBD1. This CDR3 has 15 residues. The germline V gene encodes CDR1 SNHLY and CDR2 FYNNEI. V lost 6 bases and J lost 1; bases outside the gene matches: 5. CDR3 protein: CASRGTGGGSYEQYF. Written as DNA, the CDR3 is TGTGCCAGCAGGGGGACAGGGGGTGGTTCCTACGAGCAGTACTTC. The variable domain in full, with the rest retrieved from reference TRBV2 and TRBJ2-7, is EPEVTQTPSHQVTQMGQEVILRCVPISNHLYFYWYRQILGQKVEFLVSFYNNEISEKSEIFDDQFSVERPDGSNFTLKIRSTKLEDSAMYFCASRGTGGGSYEQYFGPGTRLTVT.

This clone was detected once. This rearrangement joins TRBV7-8 to TRBJ2-2, with D possibly TRBD2 on 6 matching bases. Trimming left V 0 bases short and J 4 bases short, with 12 bases between. The germline CDR1 and CDR2 sequences are SGHVS and FQNEAQ. The CDR3 is 16 amino acids. CDR3 loop: CASSLAEGRITGELFF. The CDR3 bases are TGTGCCAGCAGCTTAGCGGAGGGACGGATCACCGGGGAGCTGTTTTTT. The entire variable domain, with the rest obtained from reference TRBV7-8 and TRBJ2-2, is as follows: GAGVSQSPRYKVAKRGQDVALRCDPISGHVSLFWYQQALGQGPEFLTYFQNEAQLDKSGLPSDRFFAERPEGSVSTLKIQRTQQEDSAVYLCASSLAEGRITGELFFGEGSRLTVL.

This chain joins TRBV28 and TRBJ1-2; no definite D call. The CDR3 spans 14 residues. Per the germline V gene, CDR1 is MDHEN and CDR2 is SYDVKM. V lost 3 bases and J 2 bases, leaving 10 bases between the germline ends. Written as DNA, the CDR3 is TGTGCCAGCAGTTTCTCCACCCAGAACTATGGCTACACCTTC. Protein product: CASSFSTQNYGYTF.

The chain couples TRBV4-2 to TRBJ2-1; perhaps TRBD2 as D (6 bases). V was trimmed by 2 bases and J by 5 bases, leaving 16 bases between them. Germline CDR1 and CDR2: LGHNA and YNFKEQ. The CDR3 totals 16 residues. The DNA for the CDR3 is TGTGCCAGCAGCCAAAATTTCGCTAGCGCAGACAATGAGCAGTTCTTC. This sequence encodes CASSQNFASADNEQFF.

Only one count was recorded for this clone. This rearrangement joins TRBV6-1 to TRBJ1-5; TRBD1 matches 7 bases. This CDR3 has 16 residues. Trimming cost V 1 base and J 12 bases; bases outside gene matches: 15. From germline, CDR1 is MNHNS and CDR2 SASEGT. DNA of the CDR3: TGTGCCAGCAGTGAAGTTGACAGGGCCGGTGGGGGGGGCCAGCATTTT. Translating it yields CASSEVDRAGGGGQHF.

This clone was observed a single time. This chain connects TRBV18 to TRBJ2-1, with D unresolved. V was cut by 6 bases and J by 6 bases, with 9 bases left in between. Germline CDR1 reads KGHSH; CDR2 reads LQKENI. This CDR3 contains 12 residues. The CDR3 nucleotides read TGTGCCAGCTCCCGGCAGGCCAATGAGCAGTTCTTC. It specifies CASSRQANEQFF.